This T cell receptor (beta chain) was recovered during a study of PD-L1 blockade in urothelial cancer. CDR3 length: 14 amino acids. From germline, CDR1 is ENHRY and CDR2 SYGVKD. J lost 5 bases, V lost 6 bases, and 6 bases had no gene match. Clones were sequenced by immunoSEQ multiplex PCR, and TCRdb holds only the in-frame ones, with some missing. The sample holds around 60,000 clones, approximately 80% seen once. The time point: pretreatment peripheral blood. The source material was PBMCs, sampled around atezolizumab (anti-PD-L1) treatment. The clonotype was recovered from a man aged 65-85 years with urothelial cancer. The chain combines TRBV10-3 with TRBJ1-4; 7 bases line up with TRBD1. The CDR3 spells CAISSGQENEKLFF. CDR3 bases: TGTGCCATCAGCTCAGGACAGGAAAATGAAAAACTGTTTTTT.